A selection of T cell receptor beta chains follows, all from one sample in a study of shared clonotypes between healthy human individuals. Here immunoSEQ multiplex PCR was the method, and the copy in TCRdb shows in-frame clones only, minus some. The data show roughly 1 million clones, roughly 80% seen once. Material for sequencing was memory CD4+ T cells sorted from blood. Receptors originate from a man aged 18 to 30 in good health. CDR3s include the opening cysteine and the closing phenylalanine or tryptophan. The order of the fields is CDR3 length, V gene, clone size, J gene, D gene, CDR3 DNA, CDR3 protein. A D gene is named only where the DNA matches it firmly. Clone size is shown for a subset of rows, as once, few, many or a class of expanded clone.

>14|TRBV6-1|NA|TRBJ2-7|NA
TGTGCCAGCAGTGGCCAGGGTAAGGACTACGAGCAGTACTTC
CASSGQGKDYEQYF
>14|TRBV7-2|NA|TRBJ2-3|TRBD2
TGTGCCAGCAGTTCAAGCGGGGGCATAGATACGCAGTATTTT
CASSSSGGIDTQYF
>16|TRBV6-1|NA|TRBJ1-1|NA
TGTGCCAGCAGTGAAATCGGGACAATTATGAACACTGAAGCTTTCTTT
CASSEIGTIMNTEAFF
>14|TRBV5-6|NA|TRBJ1-1|NA
TGTGCCAGCAGCTTGTCCCGGTTGAACACTGAAGCTTTCTTT
CASSLSRLNTEAFF
>13|TRBV5-1|NA|TRBJ1-1|TRBD1
TGCGCCAGCAGCTTGGAAGGGGGCCCTGAAGCTTTCTTT
CASSLEGGPEAFF
>11|TRBV28|NA|TRBJ2-1|NA
TGTGCCAGCAGCCAGGCCTTTGAGCAGTTCTTC
CASSQAFEQFF
>15|TRBV30|few|TRBJ2-2|TRBD2
TGTGCCTGGAGCGTAGGGACTAGAGGTACCGGGGAGCTGTTTTTT
CAWSVGTRGTGELFF
>18|TRBV27|NA|TRBJ2-2|NA
TGTGCCAGCAGTCCTTTCGCCGGGACCCTAAGGAACACCGGGGAGCTGTTTTTT
CASSPFAGTLRNTGELFF
>17|TRBV7-3|NA|TRBJ2-6|NA
TGTGCCAGCAGCTTAAGTTCGGTAGCCTCTGGGGCCAACGTCCTGACTTTC
CASSLSSVASGANVLTF
>13|TRBV29-1|NA|TRBJ1-2|NA
TGCAGCGTTGAATTGGGGGGCAACTATGGCTACACCTTC
CSVELGGNYGYTF
>17|TRBV19|NA|TRBJ2-1|TRBD2
TGTGCCAGTAGTCCCAACGTTCTAGCGGATCCCTACAATGAGCAGTTCTTC
CASSPNVLADPYNEQFF
>13|TRBV6-5|NA|TRBJ1-2|NA
TGTGCCAGCAGTTACAGGGACGCCGGTGGCTACACCTTC
CASSYRDAGGYTF
>19|TRBV2|NA|TRBJ2-1|TRBD1
TGTGCCAGCGGATTCGGTGGGACAGGGGGCTCCCTAACTTACAATGAGCAGTTCTTC
CASGFGGTGGSLTYNEQFF
>14|TRBV7-2|NA|TRBJ2-5|TRBD1
TGTGCCAGCAGCCTCGGGACAGCCCAAGAGACCCAGTACTTC
CASSLGTAQETQYF
>13|TRBV30|NA|TRBJ2-7|TRBD1
TGTGCCTTAACAGGGGCCTCCTCCTACGAGCAGTACTTC
CALTGASSYEQYF
>12|TRBV30|NA|TRBJ1-6|NA
TGTGCCTGGAGAGAGGGGAATTCACCCCTCCACTTT
CAWREGNSPLHF
>16|TRBV7-2|NA|TRBJ2-1|NA
TGTGCCAGCAGTTCCGGTCGGGGTAGCTCCTACAATGAGCAGTTCTTC
CASSSGRGSSYNEQFF
>16|TRBV9|NA|TRBJ2-2|TRBD2
TGTGCCAGCAGCGTAGCTTCTAGCGGCGACACCGGGGAGCTGTTTTTT
CASSVASSGDTGELFF
>17|TRBV4-1|NA|TRBJ2-7|TRBD1
TGCGCCTGCCAGACAAAGGGTAACGAGGACAGGGCGTACGAGCAGTACTTC
CACQTKGNEDRAYEQYF
>15|TRBV5-1|NA|TRBJ2-1|NA
TGCGCCAGCAGCTTGGCCACCGAAAGGGGGAATGAGCAGTTCTTC
CASSLATERGNEQFF
>17|TRBV7-8|NA|TRBJ1-2|NA
TGTGCCAGCAGCTTAGCGGCAGATGTATATCGAAATTATGGCTACACCTTC
CASSLAADVYRNYGYTF